The 17 T cell receptor beta chains reported below all come from one sample, sequenced in a study of T cell responses to AZD1222 COVID-19 vaccine. The table came from immunoSEQ multiplex PCR; TCRdb's copy has only in-frame clones and leaves some out. Seen here are about 190,000 clones, 90% to 95% observed once, and the top ten hold 7% to 9.5%. The source was peripheral blood, collected on day 0 of AZD1222 vaccination. The origin of the receptors is an adult in good health.

V gene TRBV27 combines with J gene TRBJ2-5; TRBD2 matches 7 bases. Germline CDR1 MNHEY, CDR2 SMNVEV (reference sequence). The CDR3 has 13 residues. V lost 6 bases to trimming and J lost 2 bases; unmatched junction nucleotides: 3. This chain's CDR3 is CASRGGVQETQYF. CDR3 nucleotide sequence: TGTGCCAGCAGGGGAGGGGTTCAAGAGACCCAGTACTTC.

This rearrangement joins TRBV11-3 to TRBJ1-1; D is uncertain. This CDR3 region has 13 residues. The germline V and J ends were trimmed by 5 bases and 1 base, with 8 bases remaining between them. Germline V CDR1 and CDR2: SGHNT, YENEEA. CDR3 in amino acids: CASSDEKNTEAFF. The CDR3 nucleotides read TGTGCCAGCAGCGATGAGAAGAACACTGAAGCTTTCTTT.

V is TRBV14 and J is TRBJ1-3; 8 nucleotides align to TRBD1. CDR1 and CDR2 (germline): SGHDN, FVKESK. The J segment lost 5 bases and the V segment lost 3 bases, leaving 6 bases of the junction unmatched. The CDR3 has 15 amino acids. The CDR3 sequence is CASSHPGQGRNTIYF. CDR3 nucleotides: TGTGCCAGCAGCCACCCCGGACAGGGCAGAAACACCATATATTTT. Full variable domain (outside the CDR3, taken from reference TRBV14 and TRBJ1-3): EAGVTQFPSHSVIEKGQTVTLRCDPISGHDNLYWYRRVMGKEIKFLLHFVKESKQDESGMPNNRFLAERTGGTYSTLKVQPAELEDSGVYFCASSHPGQGRNTIYFGEGSWLTVV.

The CDR3 bases are TGTGCCAGCAGCGACCCGGGACAGGGAGTTGCCGGGGAGCTGTTTTTT. Its translation: CASSDPGQGVAGELFF. The J gene is TRBJ2-2, the V gene TRBV9; TRBD1 aligns across 9 bases. Germline-derived CDR1 and CDR2 are SGDLS and YYNGEE. The ends lost 3 bases at V and 6 bases at J; junction bases unmatched: 9. The CDR3 spans 16 residues.

This sequence joins TRBV5-1 and TRBJ2-7; 8 nucleotides align to TRBD2. CDR3 size: 14 residues. V trimming: 2 bases; J trimming: 3 bases; junction bases outside the gene matches: 4. In germline, CDR1 is SGHRS, CDR2 YFSETQ. The CDR3 DNA sequence: TGCGCCAGCAGCTTAGCGGGAGCCAACTACGAGCAGTACTTC. Encoded protein: CASSLAGANYEQYF.

The V call is TRBV11-2, the J call TRBJ2-7; weak D call: TRBD2 (6 bases). This CDR3 comprises 15 residues. Trimming stripped 0 bases from V and 1 base from J, with 10 bases between. The V gene's germline CDR1 is SGHAT and CDR2 FQNNGV. The CDR3 DNA follows: TGTGCCAGCAGCTTAGAACTAGCCGGTTCCTACGAGCAGTACTTC. Translation gives CASSLELAGSYEQYF.

The chain combines TRBV3-1 (or the pseudogene TRBV3-2) with TRBJ1-6, with unresolved D. The CDR3 is made up of 16 amino acids. V lost 1 base and J 2 bases, leaving 9 bases between the germline ends. Germline V gene data show CDR1 as LGHDT and CDR2 as YNNKEL (reference sequence). The CDR3 bases are TGTGCCAGCAGCCAAGGCCCGCCGGCCTATAATTCACCCCTCCACTTT. Its translation is CASSQGPPAYNSPLHF.

The chain joins TRBV28 to TRBJ2-5, with 8 nucleotides matching TRBD2. The germline V gene encodes CDR1 MDHEN and CDR2 SYDVKM. The CDR3 loop spans 16 amino acids. Trimming took 3 bases from V and 3 from J; bases not matched to a gene: 9. The chain's CDR3 is CASSLPPSLAEETQYF. CDR3 nucleotide sequence: TGTGCCAGCAGTTTGCCACCCTCACTAGCGGAAGAGACCCAGTACTTC.

The chain carries TRBV5-1 and TRBJ2-7; 8 positions agree with TRBD1. The CDR3 extends over 15 amino acids. Trimming removed 4 bases from V and 5 bases from J; junction bases left unmatched: 11. Germline CDR1 reads SGHRS; CDR2 reads YFSETQ. The CDR3 loop reads CASSPLGQGAHEQYF. In DNA, the CDR3 is TGCGCCAGCAGCCCCCTAGGGCAGGGGGCTCACGAGCAGTACTTC.

The chain employs TRBV7-3 and TRBJ1-1, with a possible D match to TRBD1 (5 bases). The CDR3 consists of 16 residues. Germline CDR1 is SGHTA and CDR2 is FQGTGA. V was trimmed by 5 bases and J by 0 bases, leaving 16 bases between them. CDR3: CASSGSGRTMNTEAFF. Here the CDR3 DNA reads TGTGCCAGCAGCGGATCGGGACGGACAATGAACACTGAAGCTTTCTTT.

This sequence joins TRBV7-9 and TRBJ2-1; 8 positions match TRBD1. This CDR3 has 16 amino acids. Per the germline V gene, CDR1 is SEHNR and CDR2 is FQNEAQ (reference sequence). V gave up 4 bases and J gave up 7 bases; unmatched junction bases: 12. The DNA of the CDR3 is TGTGCCAGCAGCTCGCGGACAGGGAATTATAGGAATGAGCAGTTCTTC. Translated: CASSSRTGNYRNEQFF.

This chain links TRBV9 with TRBJ1-1; tentative D call: TRBD1 (5 bases). CDR1 is SGDLS and CDR2 is YYNGEE in the germline V gene. The CDR3 totals 13 residues. Trimming pared 3 bases from V and 4 bases from J, leaving 10 bases between. CDR3 region: CASSGDSFTEAFF. The CDR3 region has the DNA TGTGCCAGCAGCGGTGACAGTTTCACTGAAGCTTTCTTT.

The J gene is TRBJ2-5, the V gene TRBV7-3; D possibly corresponds to TRBD2 (6 bases). Germline values: CDR1 SGHTA, CDR2 FQGTGA. The germline V and J ends were trimmed by 2 bases and 4 bases, with 14 bases remaining between them. This CDR3 is 15 amino acids long. The CDR3 spells CASSLFGGIRETQYF. The DNA of the CDR3 is TGTGCCAGCAGCTTATTTGGAGGGATTCGAGAGACCCAGTACTTC. The variable domain in full, completed from reference TRBV7-3 and TRBJ2-5, reads GAGVSQTPSNKVTEKGKYVELRCDPISGHTALYWYRQSLGQGPEFLIYFQGTGAADDSGLPNDRFFAVRPEGSVSTLKIQRTERGDSAVYLCASSLFGGIRETQYFGPGTRLLVL.

Concerning this clone itself: Additional DNA sequences in this sample encode the identical CDR3. The chain has TRBV11-2 and TRBJ2-2; D is unclear. The germline CDR1 and CDR2 sequences are SGHAT and FQNNGV. CDR3 length: 13 amino acids. Trimming left V 2 bases short and J 5 bases short, with 6 bases between. Here the CDR3 reads CASSLTDTGELFF. As DNA, the CDR3 is TGTGCCAGCAGCTTAACAGATACCGGGGAGCTGTTTTTT. The complete variable domain, with remaining parts taken from reference TRBV11-2 and TRBJ2-2, reads EAGVAQSPRYKIIEKRQSVAFWCNPISGHATLYWYQQILGQGPKLLIQFQNNGVVDDSQLPKDRFSAERLKGVDSTLKIQPAKLEDSAVYLCASSLTDTGELFFGEGSRLTVL.

The chain employs TRBV3-1 (or the pseudogene TRBV3-2) and TRBJ1-6, with TRBD1 matching over 7 bases. This CDR3 has 18 residues. Unmatched junction bases numbered 15, after V lost 0 bases and J lost 10 bases. Germline V gene lookup returns CDR1 LGHDT and CDR2 YNNKEL (reference sequence). As DNA, the CDR3 is TGTGCCAGCAGCCAAGATCAACCACGACAGGGAAATTTCTCACCCCTCCACTTT. This codes for CASSQDQPRQGNFSPLHF.

V and J are TRBV11-2 and TRBJ2-1; the D gene is possibly TRBD1 (6 bases). The CDR3 extends over 15 amino acids. Germline CDR1 is SGHAT and CDR2 is FQNNGV. Trimming removed 1 base at V and 6 bases at J, with 13 bases between. The CDR3 DNA sequence: TGTGCCAGCAGCTTAGTGGTTGTACAGGGCAATGAGCAGTTCTTC. Protein sequence: CASSLVVVQGNEQFF.

The chain has TRBV24-1 and TRBJ1-5; a weak D match, TRBD1 (6 bases). This CDR3 region has 16 residues. V was pared by 3 bases and J by 0 bases, with 11 bases between. Germline V gives CDR1 KGHDR, CDR2 SFDVKD. The CDR3 DNA follows: TGTGCCACCAGTGATAACCACAGGGTTAGCAATCAGCCCCAGCATTTT. Amino acid sequence: CATSDNHRVSNQPQHF.